The following is a TCR beta chain sequence with its context. The germline V gene has CDR1 SGHNT and CDR2 YYREEE (reference sequence). The CDR3 is 16 residues long. Trimming stripped 2 bases from V and 0 bases from J, with 11 bases between. This entry is derived from a study of cytomegalovirus exposure and HLA in healthy donors. The PCR was carried out with 60 Vbeta primers and 13 Jbeta primers. Repertoires were generated with immunoSEQ multiplex PCR, while TCRdb's copy carries only in-frame clones and drops some. Of 85,000 to 100,000 clones listed, around 67% are singletons. The sequencing input was PBMCs. This chain uses TRBV5-4 with TRBJ1-4, with a weak D call TRBD1 (5 bases). This TCR came from a human donor in good health. The CDR3 sequence is CASSLYDSSTNEKLFF. The CDR3 coding sequence is TGTGCCAGCAGCTTATATGACAGTTCAACTAATGAAAAACTGTTTTTT.